Listed below are T cell receptor beta chains from one sample, sequenced in a study of cytomegalovirus exposure and HLA in healthy donors. Only in-frame clones appear in the TCRdb table, and some are missing; sequencing was by immunoSEQ multiplex PCR. Of 300,000 to 400,000 clones in the sample, 70% to 90% are singletons; the top ten hold around 0.8%. The sequenced sample consisted of PBMCs. The source of these receptors is a woman between 18 and 29 years old in good health and CMV-seronegative. The CDR3 runs from the conserved cysteine through the conserved F or W. Each record gives: clone size, D gene, V gene, J gene, CDR3 DNA, CDR3 protein. The D gene is left open where the match is weak. The size of a clone is reported for some rows only, either as once, few or many, or as a class for expanded clones.

size: -; D: TRBD2; V: TRBV4-1; J: TRBJ2-7; DNA: TGCGCCAGCAGCCACTTGACTAGCGGGGCCTACGAGCAGTACTTC; CDR3: CASSHLTSGAYEQYF
size: few; D: -; V: TRBV6-6; J: TRBJ1-6; DNA: TGTGCCAGCAGCTCCGGGACAATTTCACCCCTCCACTTT; CDR3: CASSSGTISPLHF
size: -; D: -; V: TRBV5-1; J: TRBJ1-3; DNA: TGCGCCAGCAGCCCTCTCTCTGGAAACACCATATATTTT; CDR3: CASSPLSGNTIYF
size: -; D: -; V: TRBV30; J: TRBJ2-1; DNA: TGTGCCTGGAGTCCCTTCAGGTCGAGCTCCTACAATGAGCAGTTCTTC; CDR3: CAWSPFRSSSYNEQFF
size: -; D: -; V: TRBV25-1; J: TRBJ1-4; DNA: TGTGCCAGCAGTGAACCGTACTGGGGAGACAATGAAAAACTGTTTTTT; CDR3: CASSEPYWGDNEKLFF
size: -; D: -; V: TRBV9; J: TRBJ2-6; DNA: TGTGCCAGCAGCGTAGGATTTGGGACTGCCTACTCTGGGGCCAACGTCCTGACTTTC; CDR3: CASSVGFGTAYSGANVLTF
size: -; D: TRBD2; V: TRBV5-1; J: TRBJ2-7; DNA: TGCGCCAGCAGCCAGGGACTAGCGGGAGGACTCGAGCAGTACTTC; CDR3: CASSQGLAGGLEQYF
size: -; D: TRBD2; V: TRBV7-3; J: TRBJ2-1; DNA: TGTGCCAGCAGCTTTTCACTAGCGTCGACCAATGAGCAGTTCTTC; CDR3: CASSFSLASTNEQFF
size: -; D: TRBD2; V: TRBV7-8; J: TRBJ2-1; DNA: TGTGCCAGCAGCTCGTGGGCGGGGGGTCCCTACAATGAGCAGTTCTTC; CDR3: CASSSWAGGPYNEQFF
size: -; D: -; V: TRBV9; J: TRBJ2-7; DNA: TGTGCCAGCGGTGGCGGAGGTTCCTACGAGCAGTACTTC; CDR3: CASGGGGSYEQYF